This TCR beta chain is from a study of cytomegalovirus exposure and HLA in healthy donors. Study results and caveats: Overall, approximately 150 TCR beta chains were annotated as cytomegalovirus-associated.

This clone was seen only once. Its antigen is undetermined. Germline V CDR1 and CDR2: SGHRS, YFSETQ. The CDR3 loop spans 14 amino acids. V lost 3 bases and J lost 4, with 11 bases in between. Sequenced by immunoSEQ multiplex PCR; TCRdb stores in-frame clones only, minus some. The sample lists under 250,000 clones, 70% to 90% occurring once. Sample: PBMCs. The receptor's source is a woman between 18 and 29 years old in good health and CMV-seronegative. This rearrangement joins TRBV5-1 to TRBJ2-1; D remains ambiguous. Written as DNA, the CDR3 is TGCGCCAGCAGCTCCGGACCGAGATACAATGAGCAGTTCTTC. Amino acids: CASSSGPRYNEQFF.